The 14 T cell receptor beta chains presented below share a single source sample, sequenced in a study of post-analysis software for immune sequencing data. Study-wide points: In patients, TRBV5-6, TRBV5-1 and TRBV20-1 belonged to four or five TRBV segments found more frequently than in controls.

Presence of unique molecular identifiers characterized the TCR beta cDNA libraries. TCRdb redid the calling of the PCR reads with MiXCR, one entry per CDR3 protein. The table includes 400,000 to 500,000 distinct CDR3 sequences, approximately 42% detected once. These receptors' antigens are unknown. The sample was blood. All receptors derive from a girl aged 2 to 10 with multiple sclerosis.

This clonotype has ten or more counts. This chain links TRBV27 with TRBJ2-1, with D possibly being TRBD2 (6 bases). Germline V gene lookup returns CDR1 MNHEY and CDR2 SMNVEV (reference sequence). V lost 7 bases, J lost 8 bases, and 24 bases lay in between. CDR3 length: 16 residues. For the CDR3, the DNA is TGTGCCAGCACCCTAGGGGCGGGGCTCCTAAGGCATGAGCAGTTCTTC. This encodes CASTLGAGLLRHEQFF.

The genes are TRBV20-1 and TRBJ2-7; D may be TRBD1 (5 bases). The CDR3 covers 12 residues. V shed 6 bases and J shed 6 bases, with 15 bases lying between them. Per germline, CDR1 DFQATT and CDR2 SNEGSKA (reference sequence). The CDR3 DNA reads as TGCAGTGCAAACGTGGACAACTGCGAGCAGTACTTC. Translating gives CSANVDNCEQYF.

The chain uses TRBV7-9 and TRBJ2-1, with 10 bases identical to TRBD1. Germline V lookup: CDR1 SEHNR, CDR2 FQNEAQ (reference sequence). This CDR3 contains 17 residues. V lost 0 bases and J lost 5; bases outside the gene matches: 7. This chain's CDR3 is CASSLAFGGQGNNEQFF. In nucleotides, the CDR3 is TGTGCCAGCAGCTTAGCGTTCGGGGGACAGGGGAACAATGAGCAGTTCTTC.

This chain uses TRBV29-1 with TRBJ2-3, with TRBD1 matching 9 bases. The CDR3 has 18 residues. The junction had 14 bases not matched to a gene; V was cut back by 0 bases and J by 4 bases. Germline values: CDR1 SQVTM, CDR2 ANQGSEA. The CDR3 sequence: CSVEDEDRGTGWSDTQYF. CDR3 nucleotides: TGCAGCGTTGAAGATGAGGATCGAGGGACAGGGTGGTCAGATACGCAGTATTTT.

Comment on this clonotype: One end of the junction fails to match germline, which may point to a read error. The chain uses TRBV29-1 and TRBJ1-2; the D is unclear. Germline CDR1 reads SQVTM; CDR2 reads ANQGSEA. This CDR3 has 14 residues. The chain's CDR3 is CSVEDRGGNYAYTF. DNA of the CDR3: TGCAGCGTTGAAGATCGGGGAGGGAACTATGCCTACACCTTC.

In its sample, this clonotype was seen once. The chain combines TRBV9 with TRBJ2-5; D is ambiguous. Germline CDR1 is SGDLS and CDR2 is YYNGEE. The V end was cut by 1 base, the J end by 1 base, with 8 bases between. The CDR3 runs to 14 residues. CDR3 DNA: TGTGCCAGCAGCGTAAGTGGGTTCCAAGAGACCCAGTACTTC. Translation gives CASSVSGFQETQYF.

V gene TRBV29-1 combines with J gene TRBJ1-2, with no clear D. CDR1 SQVTM and CDR2 ANQGSEA come from the germline V gene. V was trimmed by 0 bases and J by 4 bases, leaving 18 bases between them. The CDR3 is 16 residues long. CDR3: CSVEDSALDRTYGYTF. The DNA of the CDR3 is TGCAGCGTTGAAGATTCGGCTCTGGACCGTACCTATGGCTACACCTTC.

This clonotype occurred a few times. The chain recombines TRBV12-3 or TRBV12-4 with TRBJ1-2, with a weak D call TRBD1 (6 bases). The ends were cut back, 5 bases at V and 4 bases at J, with 11 bases in the middle. The CDR3 is 13 residues long. The CDR3 region has the DNA TGTGCCAGCAGTCGACGGGACACCTATGGCTACACCTTC. Protein: CASSRRDTYGYTF.

The V gene is TRBV5-5, the J gene TRBJ1-4; no definite D call. CDR3 length: 17 amino acids. Germline V CDR1 and CDR2: SGHKS, YYEKEE (reference sequence). Trimming removed 4 bases at V and 5 bases at J, with 21 bases between. In DNA form, the CDR3 reads TGTGCCAGCAGCGAGACCAGGTTTTGGAGGAAAAATGAAAAACTGTTTTTT. Amino acid sequence: CASSETRFWRKNEKLFF.

The chain links TRBV4-2 to TRBJ1-2, with unresolved D. The CDR3 sequence is 14 residues long. Germline V lookup: CDR1 LGHNA, CDR2 YNFKEQ. The V gene lost 0 bases and the J gene lost 4 bases, with 9 bases spanning the gap. CDR3 in amino acids: CASSQDSGAYGYTF. The CDR3, as DNA: TGTGCCAGCAGCCAAGATTCGGGAGCCTATGGCTACACCTTC.

This CDR3 reads CASSLGVRAEAFF. The CDR3 DNA reads as TGTGCCAGCAGCTTAGGGGTTCGCGCTGAAGCTTTCTTT. V is TRBV7-9 and J is TRBJ1-1; D gene unclear. The V and J ends lost 1 base and 6 bases respectively, with 9 bases between them. CDR1 is SEHNR, CDR2 FQNEAQ, per germline (reference sequence). This CDR3 spans 13 amino acids.

This clonotype was counted only a few times. This chain connects TRBV7-2 to TRBJ2-3; the match to TRBD2 covers 9 bases. The CDR3 totals 13 residues. CDR1 and CDR2 (germline): SGHTA, FQGNSA. V was clipped by 8 bases and J by 4 bases; unmatched bases: 4. The DNA of the CDR3 is TGTGCCAGCGGAGCGGGGGGTGCAGATACGCAGTATTTT. This encodes CASGAGGADTQYF.

The rearrangement uses TRBV6-2 or TRBV6-3 and TRBJ1-2; D not certain. The CDR3 runs 15 residues. V was pared by 0 bases and J by 0 bases, with 8 bases between. The V gene's germline CDR1 is MNHEY and CDR2 SVGEGT. CDR3 sequence (DNA): TGTGCCAGCAGTTACTCGACACCCTCTAACTATGGCTACACCTTC. Protein sequence: CASSYSTPSNYGYTF.

The chain recombines TRBV12-3 or TRBV12-4 with TRBJ2-4; 7 positions agree with TRBD2. The DNA matches TRBJ2-7 better at its end, which makes the J call doubtful. The CDR3 is 16 residues long. The chain's CDR3 is CASSANWTSLLYEQYF. The CDR3 nucleotides are TGTGCCAGCAGTGCCAACTGGACTAGTCTTCTCTACGAGCAGTACTTC.